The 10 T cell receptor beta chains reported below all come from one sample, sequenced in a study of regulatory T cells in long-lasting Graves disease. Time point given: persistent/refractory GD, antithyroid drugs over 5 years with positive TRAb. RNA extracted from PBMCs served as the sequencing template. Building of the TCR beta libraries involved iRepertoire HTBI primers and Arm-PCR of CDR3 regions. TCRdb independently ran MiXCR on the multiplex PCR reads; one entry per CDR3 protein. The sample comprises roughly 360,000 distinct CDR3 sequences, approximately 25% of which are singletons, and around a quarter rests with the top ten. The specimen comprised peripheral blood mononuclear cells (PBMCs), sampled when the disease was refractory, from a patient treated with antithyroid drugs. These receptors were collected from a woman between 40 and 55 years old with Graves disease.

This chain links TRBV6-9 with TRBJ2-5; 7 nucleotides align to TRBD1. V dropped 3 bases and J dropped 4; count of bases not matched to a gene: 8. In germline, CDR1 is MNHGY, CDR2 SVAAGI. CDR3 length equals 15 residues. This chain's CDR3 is CASSYKGAVLETQYF. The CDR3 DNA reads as TGTGCCAGCAGTTACAAGGGGGCGGTTTTAGAGACCCAGTACTTC.

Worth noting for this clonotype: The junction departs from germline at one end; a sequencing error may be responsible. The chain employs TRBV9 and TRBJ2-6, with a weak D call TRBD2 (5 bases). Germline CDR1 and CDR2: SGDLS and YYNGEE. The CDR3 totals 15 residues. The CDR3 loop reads CASSQGGAGTNVLTF. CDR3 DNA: TGTGCCAGCAGCCAAGGAGGCGCTGGGACCAACGTCCTGACTTTC. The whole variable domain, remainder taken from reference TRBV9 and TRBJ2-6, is DSGVTQTPKHLITATGQRVTLRCSPRSGDLSVYWYQQSLDQGLQFLIQYYNGEERAKGNILERFSAQQFPDLHSELNLSSLELGDSALYFCASSQGGAGTNVLTFGAGSRLTVL.

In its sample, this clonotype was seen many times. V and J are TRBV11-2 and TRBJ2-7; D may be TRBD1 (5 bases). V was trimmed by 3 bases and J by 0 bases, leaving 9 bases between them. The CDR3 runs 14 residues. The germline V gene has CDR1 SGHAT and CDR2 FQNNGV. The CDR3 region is CASSLQGNSYEQYF. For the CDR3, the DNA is TGTGCCAGCAGCTTGCAGGGAAACTCCTACGAGCAGTACTTC.

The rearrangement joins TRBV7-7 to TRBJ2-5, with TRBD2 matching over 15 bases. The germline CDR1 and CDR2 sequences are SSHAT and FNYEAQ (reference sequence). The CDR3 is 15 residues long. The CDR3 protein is CASGPGLAGGETQYF. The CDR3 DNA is TGTGCTAGCGGACCGGGACTAGCGGGAGGAGAGACCCAGTACTTC. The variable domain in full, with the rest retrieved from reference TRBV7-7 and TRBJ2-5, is GAGVSQSPRYKVTKRGQDVTLRCDPISSHATLYWYQQALGQGPEFLTYFNYEAQPDKSGLPSDRFSAERPEGSISTLTIQRTEQRDSAMYRCASGPGLAGGETQYFGPGTRLLVL.

The CDR3 sequence is CASSSRGAGEQYF. Here the CDR3 DNA reads TGTGCCAGCAGTTCCCGTGGGGCAGGCGAGCAGTACTTC. The chain couples TRBV27 to TRBJ2-7; perhaps TRBD1 as D (5 bases). Germline CDR1 and CDR2: MNHEY and SMNVEV (reference sequence). The CDR3 has 13 residues. Between the trimmed V and J ends, which lost 4 bases and 6 bases, there was a span of 13 bases.

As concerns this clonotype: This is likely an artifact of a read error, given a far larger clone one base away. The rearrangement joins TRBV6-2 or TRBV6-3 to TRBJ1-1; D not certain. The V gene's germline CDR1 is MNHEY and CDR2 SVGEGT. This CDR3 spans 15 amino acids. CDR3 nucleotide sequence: TGTGCCGGCAGCCCCGGGCCTCGGGGGAACACTGAAGCTTTCTTT. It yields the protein CAGSPGPRGNTEAFF.

Here the CDR3 reads CASSLRVPSGANVLTF. CDR3 bases: TGCGCCAGCAGCTTGAGGGTCCCCTCTGGGGCCAACGTCCTGACTTTC. The V call is TRBV5-1, the J call TRBJ2-6; D not certain. Germline assignment: CDR1 SGHRS and CDR2 YFSETQ. Trimming stripped 1 base from V and 0 bases from J, with 8 bases between. This CDR3 region has 16 residues.

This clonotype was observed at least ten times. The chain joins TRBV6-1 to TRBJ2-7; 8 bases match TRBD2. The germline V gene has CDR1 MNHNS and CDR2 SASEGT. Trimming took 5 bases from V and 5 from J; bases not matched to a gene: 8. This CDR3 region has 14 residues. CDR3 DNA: TGTGCCAGCAGTACGGGGACTAGTATCCACGAGCAGTACTTC. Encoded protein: CASSTGTSIHEQYF.

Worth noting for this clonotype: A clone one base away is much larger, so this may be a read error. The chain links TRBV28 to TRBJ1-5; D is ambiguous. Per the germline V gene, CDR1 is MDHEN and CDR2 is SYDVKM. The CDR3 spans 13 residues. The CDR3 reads CVSSLIRSQPQHF. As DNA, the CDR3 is TGTGTCAGCAGTTTAATCCGGTCTCAGCCCCAGCATTTT.

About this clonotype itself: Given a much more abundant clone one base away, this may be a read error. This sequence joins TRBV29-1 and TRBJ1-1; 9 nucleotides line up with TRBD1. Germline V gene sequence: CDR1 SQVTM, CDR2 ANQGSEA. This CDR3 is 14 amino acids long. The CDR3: CSVMTGGLNAEAFF. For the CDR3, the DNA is TGCAGCGTGATGACAGGGGGATTGAACGCTGAAGCTTTCTTT.